This TCR beta chain was identified in a study of T cells in narcolepsy (dated by TCRdb to about 2018). Broadly, across the study: Patients with narcolepsy type 1 or type 2 (NT1, NT2) were enrolled in the study together with healthy control donors. The study used TCR Vbeta sequencing to track clonotypes in blood and CSF while looking for autoreactive T cells in narcolepsy patients that target self-antigens of hypocretin neurons (hypocretin, TRIB2).

For TCR Vbeta sequencing, memory CD4+ T cells were sorted ex vivo from the peripheral blood of both healthy controls and narcolepsy patients. V loses 3 bases of germline sequence and J loses 2 bases, and the interval between the two ends is 9 bases. The CDR3 starts with the cysteine, ends with the phenylalanine, and has 14 residues. The CDR3 DNA has 42 bases and is translated from base 1. Via the germline V gene, CDR1 is SGHTS and CDR2 YDEGEE. As concerns this clone: Its antigen has not been determined. It has no much larger one-base neighbor in the sample; base qualities were not kept.

Library preparation used the immunoSEQ multiplex PCR assay. TCRdb provides this immuneACCESS table in a form limited to in-frame rearrangements. Some clones are lacking; in checked studies, under half of them reflect an unresolved V gene, and why the rest are absent is not known. Recorded for this sample are about 40,000 clones; around 89% of them occurred a single time. The ten largest clones capture roughly 1.2% of the sample. General conclusions and limits of the study: According to the report, autoreactive clonotypes were detected serially in the blood of the same patients and of different patients, but not in healthy controls. Patients and controls had similar numbers of sequenced blood memory CD4+ clonotypes, with averages of some 40,000 in patients and roughly 36,000 in controls. In plots comparing CSF and blood CD4+ T cell clonotypes from the same patient, HCRT-specific and TRIB2-specific autoreactive clonotypes were highlighted. No sequences matching autoreactive T cell clones were present in some of the blood memory CD4+ repertoires from patients and controls.

The rearranged segments are TRBV5-8 and TRBJ2-1; 5 matching bases give a weak D call of TRBD2. The sample consisted of CD45RA- memory CD4+ T cells from PBMCs. The sample's cell subset or site label is to be understood as: memory T cells sorted ex vivo from peripheral blood. The TCR sequence derives from a human donor with narcolepsy. In nucleotide form, the sequence is TGTGCCAGCAGCTCCGGGGAACCCTACAATGAGCAGTTCTTC. This gives the protein CASSSGEPYNEQFF.